Included here is one TCR beta chain sequence, with context. The data are from a study of early T cells in non-severe SARS-CoV-2 infection. Unique molecular identifier tags were affixed to discrete cDNA molecules. A single record per CDR3 protein comes from TCRdb applying MiXCR to the 5' RACE reads. The data hold roughly 53,000 distinct CDR3 sequences, with over 9.5% observed a single time. The CDR3 is 19 residues long. Trimming pared 3 bases from V and 0 bases from J, leaving 23 bases between. In germline, CDR1 is KGHSH, CDR2 LQKENI. The sequencing input was whole blood. This chain joins TRBV18 and TRBJ1-1; a possible D gene is TRBD1 (5 bases). The sequence was obtained from an adult who was a healthcare worker with PCR-confirmed SARS-CoV-2 infection or an uninfected control (not recorded which). The CDR3 spells CASSPRGGSGKIMNTEAFF. CDR3 sequence (DNA): TGTGCCAGCTCACCCCGTGGGGGTTCAGGGAAAATAATGAACACTGAAGCTTTCTTT.